This T cell receptor (beta chain) was documented in a study of blood T cell repertoires in COVID-19. Study-level background: The United States, Italy and Spain provided the acute and convalescent COVID-19 samples. Sources were T cells, B-cell-depleted T cells, or PBMCs; the material itself was cDNA or gDNA.

As processed by the authors: Amplification of reference gene primers provided the estimated nucleated cell counts. Repertoires were generated with immunoSEQ multiplex PCR, while TCRdb's copy carries only in-frame clones and drops some. From that table come the V and J calls and clone size; the DNA was used to work out D and trimming. This sample has approximately 170,000 clones, with around four fifths found just once. The ends were cut back, 4 bases at V and 7 bases at J, with 10 bases in the middle. CDR1 and CDR2 from the germline V gene are SGHDN and FVKESK. The CDR3 covers 13 residues. The specimen sequenced was peripheral blood. This clonotype was sampled from a man in his forties or fifties who had recovered from COVID-19. V gene TRBV14 combines with J gene TRBJ1-4, with D hard to call. The CDR3 protein is CASSPLPGEKLFF. CDR3 nucleotide sequence: TGTGCCAGCAGCCCACTTCCTGGTGAAAAACTGTTTTTT.